The 8 T cell receptor beta chains below come from one sample, sequenced in a study of cytomegalovirus exposure and HLA in healthy donors. 13 Jbeta primers and 60 Vbeta primers were used for the PCR. Using immunoSEQ multiplex PCR, the repertoire was profiled, and TCRdb retains in-frame clones only, with some absent. Altogether about 180,000 clones are present, approximately 80% being singletons, with the ten largest covering around 1.4%. Sequencing was done on a sample of PBMCs. Receptors were obtained from a girl aged 5-17 years in good health and CMV-seropositive.

This chain joins TRBV19 and TRBJ1-2; 7 bases agree with TRBD1. CDR1 LNHDA and CDR2 SQIVND come from the germline V gene (reference sequence). The V gene end was trimmed by 5 bases and the J gene end by 4 bases; junction bases not matched to a gene: 4. The CDR3 sequence is 13 residues long. CDR3 amino acids: CASSRDSIYGYTF. As DNA, the CDR3 is TGTGCCAGTAGTCGGGACAGTATCTATGGCTACACCTTC.

The chain combines TRBV11-2 with TRBJ1-2, with D tentatively TRBD1 (5 bases). This CDR3 has 16 residues. V was shortened by 3 bases and J by 3 bases, with 17 bases between the two germline ends. Germline V gives CDR1 SGHAT, CDR2 FQNNGV. The CDR3 here is CASSLGRPQHYYGYTF. The CDR3 coding sequence is TGTGCCAGCAGCTTGGGGCGGCCACAACACTACTATGGCTACACCTTC.

The rearrangement joins TRBV27 to TRBJ2-7; D is ambiguous. The V gene's germline CDR1 is MNHEY and CDR2 SMNVEV (reference sequence). V was shortened by 3 bases and J by 2 bases, with 8 bases between the two germline ends. This CDR3 is 13 amino acids long. CDR3: CASSLSTPYEQYF. The CDR3 coding sequence is TGTGCCAGCAGTTTGTCTACCCCCTACGAGCAGTACTTC.

The genes are TRBV27 and TRBJ1-3; 8 bases fit TRBD1. The V and J ends lost 4 bases and 0 bases, in that order; junction bases with no gene match: 8. Germline CDR1 reads MNHEY; CDR2 reads SMNVEV (reference sequence). The CDR3 extends over 17 amino acids. In nucleotides, the CDR3 is TGTGCCAGCAGTTCTTACGGACAGGGTCACTCTGGAAACACCATATATTTT. Residues: CASSSYGQGHSGNTIYF.

The V gene is TRBV29-1, the J gene TRBJ2-3, with D tentatively TRBD2 (5 bases). In germline, CDR1 is SQVTM, CDR2 ANQGSEA. The CDR3 runs to 14 residues. Trimming pared 5 bases from V and 3 bases from J, leaving 15 bases between. In nucleotides, the CDR3 is TGCAGCGTTTCCACGGGATCCGTAACAGATACGCAGTATTTT. Translating gives CSVSTGSVTDTQYF.

There are a few counts of this clone. The genes are TRBV5-4 and TRBJ1-1, with a weak D call TRBD1 (5 bases). V lost 4 bases and J 1 base, leaving 11 bases between the germline ends. From germline, CDR1 is SGHNT and CDR2 YYREEE (reference sequence). The CDR3 is 14 amino acids. This CDR3 is CASSTERGNTEAFF. The CDR3 nucleotides are TGTGCCAGCAGCACCGAAAGGGGGAACACTGAAGCTTTCTTT.

V usage is TRBV4-3 and J usage is TRBJ2-6, with TRBD1 matching over 8 bases. The V gene's germline CDR1 is LGHNA and CDR2 YSLEER. CDR3 length: 16 residues. V dropped 6 bases and J dropped 0; count of bases not matched to a gene: 4. The CDR3 region is CASSGTGPSGANVLTF. CDR3 DNA sequence: TGCGCCAGCAGTGGGACAGGACCCTCTGGGGCCAACGTCCTGACTTTC.

This clone was counted only a few times. The CDR3 reads CASSPLAGGKNEQFF. DNA for the CDR3: TGTGCCAGCAGTCCTCTAGCGGGAGGTAAAAATGAGCAGTTCTTC. This sequence joins TRBV6-1 and TRBJ2-1; TRBD2 aligns across 11 bases. This CDR3 has 15 amino acids. V shed 5 bases and J 7 bases; nucleotides not matched to a gene: 7. Looked up from germline, CDR1 is MNHNS and CDR2 is SASEGT.